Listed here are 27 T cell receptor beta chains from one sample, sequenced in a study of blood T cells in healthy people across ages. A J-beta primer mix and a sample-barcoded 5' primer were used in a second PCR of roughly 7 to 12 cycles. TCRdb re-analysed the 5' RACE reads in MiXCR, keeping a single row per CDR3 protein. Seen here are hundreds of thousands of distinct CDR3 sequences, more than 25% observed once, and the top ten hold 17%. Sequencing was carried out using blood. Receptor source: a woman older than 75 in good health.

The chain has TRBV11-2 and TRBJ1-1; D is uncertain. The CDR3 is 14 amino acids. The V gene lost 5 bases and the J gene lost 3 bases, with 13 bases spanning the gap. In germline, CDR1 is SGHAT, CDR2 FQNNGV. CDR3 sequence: CASSPRTWDTEAFF. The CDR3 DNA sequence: TGTGCCAGCAGCCCGCGAACCTGGGACACTGAAGCTTTCTTT.

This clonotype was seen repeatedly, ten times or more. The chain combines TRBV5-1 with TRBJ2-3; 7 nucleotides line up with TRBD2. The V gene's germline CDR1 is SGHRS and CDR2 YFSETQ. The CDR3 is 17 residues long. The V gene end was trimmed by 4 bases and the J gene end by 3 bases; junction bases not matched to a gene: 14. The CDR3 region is CASSPADGRGRTDTQYF. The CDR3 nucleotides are TGCGCCAGCAGCCCGGCCGATGGGCGGGGGAGAACAGATACGCAGTATTTT. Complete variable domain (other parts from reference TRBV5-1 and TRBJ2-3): KAGVTQTPRYLIKTRGQQVTLSCSPISGHRSVSWYQQTPGQGLQFLFEYFSETQRNKGNFPGRFSGRQFSNSRSEMNVSTLELGDSALYLCASSPADGRGRTDTQYFGPGTRLTVL.

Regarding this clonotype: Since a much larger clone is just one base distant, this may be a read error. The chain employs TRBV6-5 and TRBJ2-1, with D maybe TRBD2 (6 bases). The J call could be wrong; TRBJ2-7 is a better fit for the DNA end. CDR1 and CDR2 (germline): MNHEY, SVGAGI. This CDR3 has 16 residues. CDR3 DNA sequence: TGTGCCAGCAGCTGGACACTAGCTCCATCCTACAATGAGCAGTACTTC. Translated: CASSWTLAPSYNEQYF.

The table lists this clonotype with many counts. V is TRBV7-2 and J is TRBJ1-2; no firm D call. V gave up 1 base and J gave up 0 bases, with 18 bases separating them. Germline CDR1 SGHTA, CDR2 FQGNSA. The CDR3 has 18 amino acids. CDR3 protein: CASSLDRAGPLANYGYTF. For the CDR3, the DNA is TGTGCCAGCAGCTTAGATCGGGCGGGCCCGTTAGCTAACTATGGCTACACCTTC.

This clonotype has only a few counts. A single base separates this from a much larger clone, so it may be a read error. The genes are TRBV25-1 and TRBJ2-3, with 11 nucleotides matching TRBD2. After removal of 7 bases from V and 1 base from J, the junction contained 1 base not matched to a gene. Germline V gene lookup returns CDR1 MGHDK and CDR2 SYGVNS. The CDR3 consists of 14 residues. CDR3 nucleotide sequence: TGTGCCAGCAAACTAGCGGGGGGCACAGATACGCAGTATTTT. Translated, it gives CASKLAGGTDTQYF.

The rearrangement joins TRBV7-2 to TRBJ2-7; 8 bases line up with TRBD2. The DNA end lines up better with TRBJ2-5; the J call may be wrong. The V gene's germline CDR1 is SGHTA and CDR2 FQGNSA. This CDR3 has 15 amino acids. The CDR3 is CASSLVGRGEETQYF. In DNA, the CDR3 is TGTGCCAGCAGCTTAGTAGGGCGGGGGGAAGAGACCCAGTACTTC.

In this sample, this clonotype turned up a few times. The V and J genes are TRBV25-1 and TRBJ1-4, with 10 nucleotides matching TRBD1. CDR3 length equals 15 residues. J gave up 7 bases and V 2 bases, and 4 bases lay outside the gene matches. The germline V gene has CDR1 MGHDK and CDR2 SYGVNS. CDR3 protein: CASSELGTGVEKLFF. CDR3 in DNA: TGTGCCAGCAGTGAACTCGGGACAGGGGTTGAAAAACTGTTTTTT. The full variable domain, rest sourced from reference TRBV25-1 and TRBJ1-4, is EADIYQTPRYLVIGTGKKITLECSQTMGHDKMYWYQQDPGMELHLIHYSYGVNSTEKGDLSSESTVSRIRTEHFPLTLESARPSHTSQYLCASSELGTGVEKLFFGSGTQLSVL.

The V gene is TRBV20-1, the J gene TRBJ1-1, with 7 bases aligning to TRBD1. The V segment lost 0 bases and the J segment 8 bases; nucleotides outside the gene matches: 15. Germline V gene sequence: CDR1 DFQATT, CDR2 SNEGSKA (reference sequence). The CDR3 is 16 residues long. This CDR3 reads CSARETGPLTTKEAFF. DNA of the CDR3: TGCAGTGCTAGAGAGACAGGGCCGTTAACAACCAAGGAAGCTTTCTTT.

The CDR3 bases are TGTGCCAGCAGCTTAGATTCTAGGACAGGCGTCGGGCAGTACTTC. Protein sequence: CASSLDSRTGVGQYF. The gene calls are TRBV7-9 and TRBJ2-7; 7 positions match TRBD1. The CDR3 totals 15 residues. Germline assignment: CDR1 SEHNR and CDR2 FQNEAQ (reference sequence). V lost 1 base, J lost 9 bases, and 12 bases stayed unmatched.

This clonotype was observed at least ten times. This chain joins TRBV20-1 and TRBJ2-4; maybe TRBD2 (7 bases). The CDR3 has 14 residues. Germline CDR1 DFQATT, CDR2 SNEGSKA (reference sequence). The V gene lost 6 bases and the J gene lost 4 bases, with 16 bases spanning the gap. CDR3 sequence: CSAQRGEGKNIQYF. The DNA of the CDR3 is TGCAGTGCCCAGAGGGGGGAGGGGAAAAACATTCAGTACTTC.

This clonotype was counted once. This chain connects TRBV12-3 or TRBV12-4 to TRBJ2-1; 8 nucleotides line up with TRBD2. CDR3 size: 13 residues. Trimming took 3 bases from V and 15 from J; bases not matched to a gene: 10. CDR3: CASSFSGGKTRFF. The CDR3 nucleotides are TGTGCCAGCAGTTTTTCGGGGGGGAAGACCCGGTTCTTC.

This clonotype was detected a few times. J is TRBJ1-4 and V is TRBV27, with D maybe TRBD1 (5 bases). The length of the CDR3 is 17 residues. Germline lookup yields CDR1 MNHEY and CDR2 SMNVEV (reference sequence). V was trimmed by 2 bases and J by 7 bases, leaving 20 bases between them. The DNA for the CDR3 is TGTGCCAGCAGTTTACTTGGTCTGGGGGGTGATGGTGAAAAACTGTTTTTT. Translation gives CASSLLGLGGDGEKLFF.

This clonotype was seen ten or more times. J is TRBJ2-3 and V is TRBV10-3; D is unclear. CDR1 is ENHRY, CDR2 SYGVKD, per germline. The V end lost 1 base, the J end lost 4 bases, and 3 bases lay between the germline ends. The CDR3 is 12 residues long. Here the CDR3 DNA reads TGTGCCATCAGTGAGTGGTCAGATACGCAGTATTTT. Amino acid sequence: CAISEWSDTQYF.

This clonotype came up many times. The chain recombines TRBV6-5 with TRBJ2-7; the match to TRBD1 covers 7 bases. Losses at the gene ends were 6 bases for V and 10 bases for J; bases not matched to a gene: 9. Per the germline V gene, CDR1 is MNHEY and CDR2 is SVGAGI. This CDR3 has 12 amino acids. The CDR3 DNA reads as TGTGCCAGCAGCAATAACAGGGGTTCCCAGTACTTC. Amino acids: CASSNNRGSQYF.

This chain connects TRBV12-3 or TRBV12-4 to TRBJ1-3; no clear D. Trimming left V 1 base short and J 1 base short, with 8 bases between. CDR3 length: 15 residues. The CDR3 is CASSLGGFSGNTIYF. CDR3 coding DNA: TGTGCCAGCAGTTTAGGGGGTTTTTCTGGAAACACCATATATTTT.

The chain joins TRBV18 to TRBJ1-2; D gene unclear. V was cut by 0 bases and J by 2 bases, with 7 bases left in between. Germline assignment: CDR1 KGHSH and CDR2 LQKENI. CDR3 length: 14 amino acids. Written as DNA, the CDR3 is TGTGCCAGCTCACCACCAGGGCTCAACTATGGCTACACCTTC. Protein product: CASSPPGLNYGYTF.

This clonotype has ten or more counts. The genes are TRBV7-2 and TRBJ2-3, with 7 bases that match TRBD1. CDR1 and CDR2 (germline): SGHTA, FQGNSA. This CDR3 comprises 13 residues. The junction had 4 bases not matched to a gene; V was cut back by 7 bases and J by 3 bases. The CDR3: CASIEGATDTQYF. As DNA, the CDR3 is TGTGCCAGCATCGAGGGGGCAACAGATACGCAGTATTTT.

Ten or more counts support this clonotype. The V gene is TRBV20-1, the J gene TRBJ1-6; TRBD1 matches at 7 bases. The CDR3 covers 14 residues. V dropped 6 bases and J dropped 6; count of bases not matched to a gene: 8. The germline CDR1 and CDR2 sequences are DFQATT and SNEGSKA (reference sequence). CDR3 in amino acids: CSAGDSSINSPLHF. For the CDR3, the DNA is TGCAGTGCAGGGGACAGCAGTATTAATTCACCCCTCCACTTT.

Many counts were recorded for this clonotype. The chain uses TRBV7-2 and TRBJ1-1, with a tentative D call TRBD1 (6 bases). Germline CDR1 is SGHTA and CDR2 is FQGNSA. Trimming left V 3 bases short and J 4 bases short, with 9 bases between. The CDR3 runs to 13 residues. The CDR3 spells CASSFSGATEAFF. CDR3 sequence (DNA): TGTGCCAGCAGCTTTTCAGGGGCCACTGAAGCTTTCTTT.

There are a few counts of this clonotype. The CDR3: CATSDGQGGSYNEQFF. CDR3 coding DNA: TGTGCCACCAGTGATGGACAGGGGGGCTCCTACAATGAGCAGTTCTTC. The chain is built from TRBV24-1 and TRBJ2-1; TRBD1 agrees at 10 bases. Unmatched junction bases numbered 1, after V lost 3 bases and J lost 0 bases. CDR3 length: 16 amino acids. Looked up from germline, CDR1 is KGHDR and CDR2 is SFDVKD.

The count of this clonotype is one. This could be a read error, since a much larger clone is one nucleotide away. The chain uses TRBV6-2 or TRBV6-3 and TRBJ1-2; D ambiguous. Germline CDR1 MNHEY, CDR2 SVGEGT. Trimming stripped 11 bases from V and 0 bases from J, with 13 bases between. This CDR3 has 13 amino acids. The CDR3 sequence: CAASGGSNYGYTF. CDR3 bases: TGTGCCGCCTCTGGAGGATCTAACTATGGCTACACCTTC.

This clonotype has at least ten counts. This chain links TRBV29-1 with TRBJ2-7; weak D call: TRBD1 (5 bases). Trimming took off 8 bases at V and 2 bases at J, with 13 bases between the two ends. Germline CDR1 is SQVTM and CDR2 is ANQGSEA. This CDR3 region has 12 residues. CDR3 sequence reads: CSTLTEAYEQYF. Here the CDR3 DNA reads TGCAGCACATTGACAGAGGCCTACGAGCAGTACTTC.

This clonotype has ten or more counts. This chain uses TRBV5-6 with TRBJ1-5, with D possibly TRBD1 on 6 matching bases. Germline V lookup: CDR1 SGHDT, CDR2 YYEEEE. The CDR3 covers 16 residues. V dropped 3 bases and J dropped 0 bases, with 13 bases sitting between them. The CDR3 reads CASSSRGHTSNQPQHF. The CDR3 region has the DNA TGTGCCAGCAGCTCCAGGGGCCACACTAGCAATCAGCCCCAGCATTTT. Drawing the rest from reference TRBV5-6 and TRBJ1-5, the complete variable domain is DAGVTQSPTHLIKTRGQQVTLRCSPKSGHDTVSWYQQALGQGPQFIFQYYEEEERQRGNFPDRFSGHQFPNYSSELNVNALLLGDSALYLCASSSRGHTSNQPQHFGDGTRLSIL.

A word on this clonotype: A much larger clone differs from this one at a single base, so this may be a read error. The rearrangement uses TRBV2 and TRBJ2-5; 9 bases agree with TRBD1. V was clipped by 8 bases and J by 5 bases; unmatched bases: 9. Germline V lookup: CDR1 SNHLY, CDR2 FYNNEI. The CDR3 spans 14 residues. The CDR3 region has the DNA TGTGCCAGCCCACGGGACAGGGCTGGGGAGACCCAGTACTTC. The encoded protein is CASPRDRAGETQYF.

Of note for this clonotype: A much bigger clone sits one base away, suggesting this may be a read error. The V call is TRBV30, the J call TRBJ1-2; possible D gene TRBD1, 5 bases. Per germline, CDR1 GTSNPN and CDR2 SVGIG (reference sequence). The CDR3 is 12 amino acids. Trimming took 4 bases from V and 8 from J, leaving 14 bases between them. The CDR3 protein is CAWKLQWGGYTF. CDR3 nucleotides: TGTGCCTGGAAACTTCAATGGGGCGGCTACACCTTC.

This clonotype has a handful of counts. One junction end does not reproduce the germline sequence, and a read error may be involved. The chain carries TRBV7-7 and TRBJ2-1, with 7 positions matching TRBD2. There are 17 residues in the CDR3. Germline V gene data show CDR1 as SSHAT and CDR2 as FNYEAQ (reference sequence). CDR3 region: CASSLGEGGGSHNEQFF. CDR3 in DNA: TGTGCTAGCAGCTTAGGAGAGGGCGGGGGAAGCCACAATGAGCAGTTCTTC.

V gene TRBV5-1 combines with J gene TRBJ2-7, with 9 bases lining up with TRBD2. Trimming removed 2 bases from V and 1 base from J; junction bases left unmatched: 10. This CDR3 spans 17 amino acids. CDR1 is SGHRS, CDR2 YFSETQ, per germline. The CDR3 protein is CASSLGALAGRSYEQYF. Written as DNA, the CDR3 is TGCGCCAGCAGCTTAGGGGCCCTAGCGGGGCGATCCTACGAGCAGTACTTC.